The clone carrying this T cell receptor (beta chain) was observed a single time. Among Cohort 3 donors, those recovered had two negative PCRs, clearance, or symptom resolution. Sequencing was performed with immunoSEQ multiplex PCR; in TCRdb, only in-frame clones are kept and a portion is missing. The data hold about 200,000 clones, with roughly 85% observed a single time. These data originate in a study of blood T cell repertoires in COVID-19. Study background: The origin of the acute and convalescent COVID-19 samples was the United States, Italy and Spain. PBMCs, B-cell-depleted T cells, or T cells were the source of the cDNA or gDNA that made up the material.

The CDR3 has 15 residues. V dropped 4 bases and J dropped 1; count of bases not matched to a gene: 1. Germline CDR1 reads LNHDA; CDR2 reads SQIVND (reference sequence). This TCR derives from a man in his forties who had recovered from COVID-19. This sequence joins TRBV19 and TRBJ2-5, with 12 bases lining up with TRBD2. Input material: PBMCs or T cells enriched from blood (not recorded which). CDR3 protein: CASSRTSGVQETQYF. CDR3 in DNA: TGTGCCAGTAGTAGGACTAGCGGGGTCCAAGAGACCCAGTACTTC.